A selection of T cell receptor beta chains follows, all from one sample in a study of post-analysis software for immune sequencing data. MiXCR was run by TCRdb on the PCR reads, yielding one entry per CDR3 protein. Of about 540,000 distinct CDR3 sequences listed, approximately 34% were seen once; the top ten hold around 6%. Sequenced: blood. The receptors come from a girl under 18 with multiple sclerosis. Both conserved end residues are part of each CDR3. D genes are given only for firm matches. Size is omitted from some rows. Given values are once, few, many or a class for expanded clones.

TRBJ2-7 TRBV7-8 - - CASSTIPGRSSYEQYF TGTGCCAGCAGCACCATACCGGGACGGAGCTCCTACGAGCAGTACTTC
TRBJ2-1 TRBV7-9 - TRBD1 CASSLGDRDLNEQFF TGTGCCAGCAGCTTAGGGGACAGGGACCTCAATGAGCAGTTCTTC
TRBJ2-7 TRBV6-1 - - CASSEGIRGANYEQYF TGTGCCAGCAGTGAAGGGATCAGGGGAGCGAACTACGAGCAGTACTTC
TRBJ1-2 TRBV5-1 - TRBD1 CASSGRDSLYGYTF TGCGCCAGCAGCGGCCGGGACAGCCTCTATGGCTACACCTTC
TRBJ2-6 TRBV6-5 few - CASTRGGANVLTF TGTGCCAGCACCAGGGGTGGGGCCAACGTCCTGACTTTC
TRBJ1-1 TRBV6-5 - - CASSYENMNTEAFF TGTGCCAGCAGTTACGAGAACATGAACACTGAAGCTTTCTTT
TRBJ2-5 TRBV12-3/TRBV12-4 few - CASSLGRSEETQYF TGTGCCAGCAGTTTAGGACGGTCAGAAGAGACCCAGTACTTC
TRBJ2-5 TRBV20-1 few TRBD1 CSAREPGQTRRETQYF TGCAGTGCTAGAGAACCGGGACAGACCCGACGGGAGACCCAGTACTTC
TRBJ2-1 TRBV20-1 few - CSAAPEGEQFF TGCAGTGCGGCCCCCGAGGGGGAGCAGTTCTTC
TRBJ2-1 TRBV12-3/TRBV12-4 - TRBD1 CAITGVANEQFF TGTGCCATCACAGGGGTGGCGAATGAGCAGTTCTTC
TRBJ1-5 TRBV5-1 few - CASSQGGGSNQPQHF TGCGCCAGCAGCCAGGGAGGGGGGAGCAATCAGCCCCAGCATTTT
TRBJ1-2 TRBV27 few TRBD1 CASTKGGQGIYGYTF TGTGCCAGCACCAAAGGGGGACAGGGTATCTATGGCTACACCTTC
TRBJ1-1 TRBV12-3/TRBV12-4 - - CASTRDISEAFF TGTGCCAGCACCCGGGACATCTCTGAAGCTTTCTTT
TRBJ2-3 TRBV9 - TRBD2 CASSAPSGGGSDTQYF TGTGCCAGCAGCGCACCTAGCGGGGGGGGTTCAGATACGCAGTATTTT
TRBJ1-2 TRBV4-1 - - CASSHPTRGLYGYTF TGCGCCAGCAGCCATCCCACGCGGGGGCTCTATGGCTACACCTTC
TRBJ2-5 TRBV20-1 - - CSANSPGSQHQEAQYF TGCAGTGCGAACAGTCCAGGGTCCCAACACCAAGAGGCCCAGTACTTC
TRBJ1-2 TRBV3-1 few TRBD1 CASSHHDRVAGYTF TGTGCCAGCAGCCATCACGACAGGGTGGCTGGCTACACCTTC
TRBJ2-5 TRBV14 - - CASSQDRTPQETQYF TGTGCCAGCAGCCAAGATCGGACACCTCAAGAGACCCAGTACTTC
TRBJ2-1 TRBV14 - TRBD2 CASSQELAGVNEQFF TGTGCCAGCAGCCAAGAACTAGCGGGGGTAAATGAGCAGTTCTTC
TRBJ2-3 TRBV7-3 - - CASSLNGVTDTQYF TGTGCCAGCAGCTTAAATGGGGTCACAGATACGCAGTATTTT
TRBJ2-4 TRBV6-5 - - CASRQPNFKNIQYF TGTGCCAGCAGACAGCCAAACTTTAAAAACATTCAGTACTTC
TRBJ1-5 TRBV20-1 many - CSATLGGVQPQHF TGCAGTGCTACTCTCGGGGGAGTGCAGCCCCAGCATTTT
TRBJ1-1 TRBV15 once - CATSSDRNTEAFF TGTGCCACCAGCAGCGACAGGAACACTGAAGCTTTCTTT
TRBJ2-7 TRBV4-1 - - CASSQDHGLSYEQYF TGCGCCAGCAGCCAAGATCACGGGCTCTCCTACGAGCAGTACTTC
TRBJ1-2 TRBV28 - - CASSFGQGYGYIF TGTGCCAGCAGTTTCGGGCAGGGGTATGGCTACATCTTC
TRBJ2-5 TRBV5-6 few TRBD2 CASSYIAGAQETQYF TGTGCCAGCAGCTACATAGCGGGGGCCCAAGAGACCCAGTACTTC
TRBJ1-6 TRBV2 - - CASREGVAYNSPLHF TGTGCCAGCAGGGAAGGGGTGGCCTATAATTCGCCCCTCCACTTT
TRBJ2-1 TRBV20-1 - - CSAREGGAYNEQFF TGCAGTGCTAGAGAAGGGGGGGCCTACAATGAGCAGTTCTTC
TRBJ2-1 TRBV6-5 many - CASRGTSVNEQFF TGTGCCAGCAGAGGGACATCAGTGAATGAGCAGTTCTTC
TRBJ2-1 TRBV3-1 - - CASSRQTGPNSYNEQFF TGTGCCAGCAGCCGCCAGACTGGTCCCAACTCCTACAATGAGCAGTTCTTC
TRBJ2-7 TRBV9 - - CASSVAEGFYEQYF TGTGCCAGCAGCGTAGCTGAGGGGTTCTACGAGCAGTACTTC
TRBJ2-2 TRBV10-1 - TRBD1 CASRPGQPTGELFF TGCGCCAGCAGACCGGGACAGCCCACCGGGGAGCTGTTTTTT
TRBJ2-3 TRBV20-1 - TRBD2 CSARDRTSGPADTQYF TGCAGTGCTAGAGATCGAACTAGCGGGCCTGCAGATACGCAGTATTTT
TRBJ2-4 TRBV7-9 - - CASSWGDLAKNIQYF TGTGCCAGCAGCTGGGGCGACTTAGCCAAAAACATTCAGTACTTC
TRBJ2-1 TRBV27 few - CASTKPGPHNEQFF TGTGCCAGCACCAAACCGGGCCCCCACAATGAGCAGTTCTTC
TRBJ1-1 TRBV3-1 - - CASSQDRGPEAFF TGTGCCAGCAGCCAAGACAGGGGCCCTGAAGCTTTCTTT
TRBJ2-5 TRBV11-2 - - CASSAVPRGDQETQYF TGTGCCAGCAGCGCAGTTCCGCGGGGAGACCAAGAGACCCAGTACTTC
TRBJ2-3 TRBV20-1 - - CSARDPWGVSTDTQYF TGCAGTGCTAGAGACCCGTGGGGGGTTAGCACAGATACGCAGTATTTT
TRBJ2-1 TRBV20-1 - TRBD2 CSACSGGAYNEQFF TGCAGTGCTTGTAGCGGGGGGGCCTACAATGAGCAGTTCTTC
TRBJ2-1 TRBV6-5 - TRBD2 CASSYSRLASSYNEQFF TGTGCCAGCAGTTACTCGAGACTAGCGAGCTCCTACAATGAGCAGTTCTTC
TRBJ2-3 TRBV29-1 many - CSVGLATSTDTQYF TGCAGCGTTGGCCTAGCGACTAGCACAGATACGCAGTATTTT
TRBJ2-3 TRBV11-2 - TRBD1 CVSSRTGGAADTQYF TGTGTCAGCAGCCGAACAGGGGGAGCGGCAGATACGCAGTATTTT
TRBJ2-5 TRBV5-1 - - CASSRARGLRNPLQETQYF TGCGCCAGCAGCCGGGCGAGGGGCCTGCGCAATCCACTCCAAGAGACCCAGTACTTC
TRBJ2-3 TRBV29-1 - - CSGYPDTQYF TGCAGCGGCTATCCAGATACGCAGTATTTT
TRBJ1-2 TRBV9 few - CASSPRARNYGYTF TGTGCCAGCAGCCCCAGGGCCCGGAACTATGGCTACACCTTC
TRBJ2-6 TRBV5-1 few - CASRGDSGANVLTF TGCGCCAGCAGAGGGGACTCTGGGGCCAACGTCCTGACTTTC
TRBJ2-5 TRBV29-1 - - CSVAGSSGGETQYF TGCAGCGTTGCTGGGTCTTCTGGTGGGGAGACCCAGTACTTC
TRBJ2-7 TRBV14 once - CASSQDSWRGYEQYF TGTGCCAGCAGCCAAGATAGTTGGAGGGGCTACGAGCAGTACTTC
TRBJ1-1 TRBV27 - TRBD1 CASSGQGTGYTEAFF TGTGCCAGCAGCGGACAGGGAACTGGGTACACTGAAGCTTTCTTT
TRBJ2-6 TRBV28 - - CATPVRAGANALTF TGTGCCACCCCCGTGAGGGCAGGGGCCAACGCCCTGACTTTC